These 17 T cell receptor beta chains were all obtained from the same sample, sequenced in a study of metastatic and nonmetastatic thyroid tumors. No treatment had been given to any patient before thyroid surgery. TCRdb recomputed clones from the PCR reads via MiXCR. The table includes 30,000 to 35,000 clones, 20% to 25% detected once. Sequenced material: tumor tissue. These receptors were collected from a male donor with papillary thyroid cancer or a benign thyroid nodule (not recorded which). Some clones in this sample may be carry-over from other donors' samples.

This clone was picked up many times. The chain is built from TRBV6-2 or TRBV6-3 and TRBJ1-5; 8 bases match TRBD1. The CDR3 contains 15 residues. V lost 4 bases and J lost 2; bases outside the gene matches: 4. Per germline, CDR1 MNHEY and CDR2 SVGEGT. CDR3 protein: CASSSPGQGNQPQHF. In nucleotides, the CDR3 is TGTGCCAGCAGTTCCCCGGGACAGGGCAATCAGCCCCAGCATTTT.

This clone has ten or more counts. The rearrangement uses TRBV2 and TRBJ2-1, with 12 bases identical to TRBD2. V dropped 5 bases and J dropped 8; count of bases not matched to a gene: 10. This CDR3 contains 16 residues. The germline V gene has CDR1 SNHLY and CDR2 FYNNEI. DNA of the CDR3: TGTGCCAGCAGTCGAACGACTAGCGGGAGATCGGATGAGCAGTTCTTC. Its translation is CASSRTTSGRSDEQFF.

This clone was picked up a small number of times. This chain connects TRBV19 to TRBJ1-1; D is uncertain. This CDR3 is built from 15 residues. V lost 1 base and J 0 bases, leaving 9 bases between the germline ends. From germline, CDR1 is LNHDA and CDR2 SQIVND (reference sequence). Written as DNA, the CDR3 is TGTGCCAGTAGTATAGGCGGAAACATGAACACTGAAGCTTTCTTT. Translated: CASSIGGNMNTEAFF.

This chain links TRBV20-1 with TRBJ1-3; D not resolved. The CDR3 sequence is 13 residues long. Trimming removed 3 bases at V and 4 bases at J, with 10 bases between. The germline gives CDR1 DFQATT, CDR2 SNEGSKA (reference sequence). The CDR3 nucleotides read TGCAGTGCTAGCTCAGATCTGGGAAACACCATATATTTT. Translation gives CSASSDLGNTIYF.

In its sample, this clone was seen many times. In DNA, the CDR3 is TGTGCCACCAGCAGCGCGGCGGGAGCGGGGACAGATACGCAGTATTTT. Protein sequence: CATSSAAGAGTDTQYF. This chain links TRBV15 with TRBJ2-3, with TRBD2 matching over 7 bases. Per germline, CDR1 LNHNV and CDR2 YYDKDF (reference sequence). The CDR3 consists of 16 residues. V was clipped by 3 bases and J by 3 bases; unmatched bases: 9.

This clone showed up many times. The chain uses TRBV7-9 and TRBJ2-2; 9 nucleotides line up with TRBD1. Trimming at V came to 5 bases and at J to 6 bases, leaving 19 bases not matched to a gene. CDR1 is SEHNR, CDR2 FQNEAQ, per germline (reference sequence). This CDR3 has 19 residues. CDR3 sequence: CASSPPLRPGQGIAGELFF. CDR3 nucleotide sequence: TGTGCCAGCAGCCCTCCCTTACGGCCGGGACAGGGTATCGCCGGGGAGCTGTTTTTT.

This clone was recorded many times. The V and J genes are TRBV4-3 and TRBJ1-1, with D uncertain. This CDR3 is 13 amino acids long. Germline lookup yields CDR1 LGHNA and CDR2 YSLEER. V was shortened by 1 base and J by 2 bases, with 5 bases between the two germline ends. The CDR3: CASSQGQNTEAFF. The CDR3 coding sequence is TGCGCCAGCAGCCAAGGACAAAACACTGAAGCTTTCTTT.

The sample holds a few counts of this clone. The rearrangement joins TRBV6-2 or TRBV6-3 to TRBJ1-1; TRBD1 might be the D (5 bases). Trimming left V 9 bases short and J 7 bases short, with 15 bases between. The CDR3 totals 12 residues. Germline CDR1 MNHEY, CDR2 SVGEGT. DNA for the CDR3: TGTGCCAGGAGGGATGGGGACCATGAAGCTTTCTTT. It translates to CARRDGDHEAFF.

This clone came up many times. The chain joins TRBV11-1 to TRBJ2-3; 7 bases line up with TRBD2. J gave up 5 bases and V 5 bases, and 13 bases lay outside the gene matches. Looked up from germline, CDR1 is SGHAT and CDR2 is FQDESV (reference sequence). The CDR3 runs to 16 residues. This chain's CDR3 is CASSLPTRELGDTQYF. As DNA, the CDR3 is TGTGCCAGCAGCCTACCGACGCGGGAGTTGGGAGATACGCAGTATTTT.

This clone was recorded many times. A read error may explain this, as a much larger clone is one base away. Other DNA sequences in this specimen translate into the identical CDR3. The chain couples TRBV28 to TRBJ1-1; D may be TRBD1 (5 bases). The V gene's germline CDR1 is MDHEN and CDR2 SYDVKM. This CDR3 is 14 amino acids long. CDR3 sequence reads: CASSLLGVNTEAFF. For the CDR3, the DNA is TGTGCCAGCAGTTTATTAGGGGTGAACACCGAAGCTTTCTTT. Variable domain in full (rest from reference TRBV28 and TRBJ1-1): DVKVTQSSRYLVKRTGEKVFLECVQDMDHENMFWYRQDPGLGLRLIYFSYDVKMKEKGDIPEGYSVSREKKERFSLILESASTNQTSMYLCASSLLGVNTEAFFGQGTRLTVV.

This chain connects TRBV11-2 to TRBJ2-2; unclear D gene. Germline V gene lookup returns CDR1 SGHAT and CDR2 FQNNGV. The CDR3 is made up of 18 amino acids. V was pared by 5 bases and J by 9 bases, with 28 bases between. The CDR3 loop reads CASSAKHPGLTMPWELFF. In nucleotides, the CDR3 is TGTGCCAGCAGCGCCAAACACCCGGGCCTCACCATGCCCTGGGAGCTGTTTTTT.

In the case of this clone: One end of the junction is discordant with germline, which a read error may explain. The rearrangement joins TRBV12-3 or TRBV12-4 to TRBJ1-2, with TRBD1 identical over 8 bases. There are 13 residues in the CDR3. CDR3 sequence (DNA): TGTGCCGGCAGTCCTCAGGGGGCGAGTGGCTACACCTTC. Translation: CAGSPQGASGYTF.

DNA of the CDR3: TGCGCCAGCAGCTTCTCCAGGGGCAGGTCCTACAATGAGCAGTTCTTC. This translates into CASSFSRGRSYNEQFF. The chain uses TRBV5-1 and TRBJ2-1, with TRBD1 as a possible D gene (6 bases). The germline gives CDR1 SGHRS, CDR2 YFSETQ. The CDR3 is 16 amino acids. V was shortened by 2 bases and J by 1 base, with 13 bases between the two germline ends.

This clone was recorded many times. The gene calls are TRBV5-1 and TRBJ2-5, with 8 bases that match TRBD2. V was pared by 4 bases and J by 6 bases, with 14 bases of the junction left unmatched. The length of the CDR3 is 16 residues. The germline V gene encodes CDR1 SGHRS and CDR2 YFSETQ. The CDR3 region has the DNA TGCGCCAGCAGCCGCATTGGCAGCGGGAGTGGAAAGACCCAGTACTTC. Encoded protein: CASSRIGSGSGKTQYF.

V usage is TRBV7-2 and J usage is TRBJ1-5; D ambiguous. The CDR3 consists of 19 residues. Germline assignment: CDR1 SGHTA and CDR2 FQGNSA. The V end was cut by 0 bases, the J end by 0 bases, with 18 bases between. Here the CDR3 DNA reads TGTGCCAGCAGCTTAGCGCGGGCGGCGATCGGGGTTAGCAATCAGCCCCAGCATTTT. It is translated as CASSLARAAIGVSNQPQHF.

This clone showed up many times. This CDR3 reads CASSLSTASYEQYF. The CDR3 nucleotides read TGTGCCAGCAGCTTGTCTACCGCCTCCTACGAGCAGTACTTC. J is TRBJ2-7 and V is TRBV7-9; D not resolved. The CDR3 has 14 amino acids. Germline CDR1 and CDR2: SEHNR and FQNEAQ (reference sequence). The ends were cut back, 3 bases at V and 0 bases at J, with 9 bases in the middle.

At least ten counts were recorded for this clone. The rearrangement joins TRBV6-2 or TRBV6-3 to TRBJ2-5; TRBD1 matches 9 bases. The CDR3 has 15 amino acids. J gave up 5 bases and V 2 bases, and 6 bases lay outside the gene matches. CDR1 and CDR2 from the germline V gene are MNHEY and SVGEGT. The CDR3 DNA is TGTGCCAGCAGTTACCCGGGACAGGGATACGAGACCCAGTACTTC. This gives the protein CASSYPGQGYETQYF.